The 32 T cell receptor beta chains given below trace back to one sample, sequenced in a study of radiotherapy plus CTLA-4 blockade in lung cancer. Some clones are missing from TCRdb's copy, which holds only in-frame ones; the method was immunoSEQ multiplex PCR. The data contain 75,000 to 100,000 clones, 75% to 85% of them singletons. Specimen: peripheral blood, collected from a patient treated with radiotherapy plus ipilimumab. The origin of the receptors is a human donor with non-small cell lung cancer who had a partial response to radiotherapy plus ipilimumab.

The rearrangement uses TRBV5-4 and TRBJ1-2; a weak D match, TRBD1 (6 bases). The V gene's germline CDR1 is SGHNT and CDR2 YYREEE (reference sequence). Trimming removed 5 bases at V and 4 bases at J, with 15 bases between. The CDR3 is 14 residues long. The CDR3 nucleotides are TGTGCCAGCAGACTCGGACAGAGCCCCTATGGCTACACCTTC. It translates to CASRLGQSPYGYTF. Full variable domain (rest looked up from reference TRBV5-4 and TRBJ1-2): ETGVTQSPTHLIKTRGQQVTLRCSSQSGHNTVSWYQQALGQGPQFIFQYYREEENGRGNFPPRFSGLQFPNYSSELNVNALELDDSALYLCASRLGQSPYGYTFGSGTRLTVV.

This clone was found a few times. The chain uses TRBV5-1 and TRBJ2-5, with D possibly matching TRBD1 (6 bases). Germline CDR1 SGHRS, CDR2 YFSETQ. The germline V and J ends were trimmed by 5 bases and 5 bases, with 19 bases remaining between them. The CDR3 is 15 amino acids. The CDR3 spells CASSDGQGGGETQYF. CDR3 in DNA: TGCGCCAGCAGTGACGGACAAGGGGGTGGGGAGACCCAGTACTTC.

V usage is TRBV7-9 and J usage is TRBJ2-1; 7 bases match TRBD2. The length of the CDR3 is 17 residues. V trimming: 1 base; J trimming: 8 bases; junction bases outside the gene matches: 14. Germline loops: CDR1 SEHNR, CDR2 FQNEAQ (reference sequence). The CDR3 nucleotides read TGTGCCAGCAGCTTAGGTGGTGGGCGGGAGCGAACCGATGAGCAGTTCTTC. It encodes CASSLGGGRERTDEQFF.

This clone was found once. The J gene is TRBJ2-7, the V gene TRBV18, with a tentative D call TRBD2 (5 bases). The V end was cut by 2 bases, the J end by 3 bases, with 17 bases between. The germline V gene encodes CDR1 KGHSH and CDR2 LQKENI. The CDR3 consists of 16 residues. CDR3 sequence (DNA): TGTGCCAGCTCACCAGAACCCGGGAACGTAAACTACGAGCAGTACTTC. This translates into CASSPEPGNVNYEQYF.

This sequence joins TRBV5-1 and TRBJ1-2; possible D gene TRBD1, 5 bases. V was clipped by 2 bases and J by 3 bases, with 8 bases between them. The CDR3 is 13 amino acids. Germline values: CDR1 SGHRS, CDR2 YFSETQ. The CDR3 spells CASSFAGDYGYTF. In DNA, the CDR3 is TGCGCCAGCAGCTTTGCGGGGGACTATGGCTACACCTTC.

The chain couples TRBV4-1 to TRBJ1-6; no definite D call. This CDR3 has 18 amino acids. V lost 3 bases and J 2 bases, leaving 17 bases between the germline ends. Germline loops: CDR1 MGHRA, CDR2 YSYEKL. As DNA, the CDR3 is TGCGCCAGCAGCCAGGTGGAAGGGAGGGCCACCTATAATTCACCCCTCCACTTT. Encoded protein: CASSQVEGRATYNSPLHF.

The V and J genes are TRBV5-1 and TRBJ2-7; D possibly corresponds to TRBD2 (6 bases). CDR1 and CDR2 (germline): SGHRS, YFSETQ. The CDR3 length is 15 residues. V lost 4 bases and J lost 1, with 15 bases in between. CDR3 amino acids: CASSPGVRVSYEQYF. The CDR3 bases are TGCGCCAGCAGCCCGGGGGTTAGGGTTTCCTACGAGCAGTACTTC.

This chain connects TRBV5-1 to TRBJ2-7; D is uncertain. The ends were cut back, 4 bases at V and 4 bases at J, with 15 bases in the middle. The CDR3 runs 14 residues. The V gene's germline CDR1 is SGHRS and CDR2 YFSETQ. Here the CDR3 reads CASSPDTTTYEQYF. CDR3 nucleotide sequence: TGCGCCAGCAGCCCAGACACAACCACATACGAGCAGTACTTC.

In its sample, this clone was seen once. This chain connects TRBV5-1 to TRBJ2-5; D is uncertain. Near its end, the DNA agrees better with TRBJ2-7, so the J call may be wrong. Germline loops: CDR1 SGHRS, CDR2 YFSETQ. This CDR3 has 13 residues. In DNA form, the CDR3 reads TGCGCCAGCAGCCTTACTACCTCCTACGAGCAGTACTTC. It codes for CASSLTTSYEQYF.

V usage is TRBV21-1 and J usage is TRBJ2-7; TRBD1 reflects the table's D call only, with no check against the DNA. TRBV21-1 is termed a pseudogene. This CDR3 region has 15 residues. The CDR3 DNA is TGTGCCAGCAGCAGCCACAGGGGCCCTTCCTACGAGCAGTACTTC. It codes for CASSSHRGPSYEQYF.

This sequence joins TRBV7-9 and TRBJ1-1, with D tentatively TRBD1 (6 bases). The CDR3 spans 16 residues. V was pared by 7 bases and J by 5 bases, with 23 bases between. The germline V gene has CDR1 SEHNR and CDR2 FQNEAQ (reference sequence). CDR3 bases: TGTGCCAGCAAGGGTCTCGGAAACAGGGTGTCGACTGAAGCTTTCTTT. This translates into CASKGLGNRVSTEAFF.

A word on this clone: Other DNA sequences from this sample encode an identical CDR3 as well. The CDR3 loop reads CASSPPGGNTGELFF. Here the CDR3 DNA reads TGTGCCAGCAGCCCCCCGGGGGGGAACACCGGGGAGCTGTTTTTT. The chain employs TRBV7-3 and TRBJ2-2; 7 bases map to TRBD2. The ends lost 5 bases at V and 1 base at J; junction bases unmatched: 4. The CDR3 has 15 amino acids. The germline V gene has CDR1 SGHTA and CDR2 FQGTGA. The full variable domain, its missing parts supplied by reference TRBV7-3 and TRBJ2-2, is GAGVSQTPSNKVTEKGKYVELRCDPISGHTALYWYRQSLGQGPEFLIYFQGTGAADDSGLPNDRFFAVRPEGSVSTLKIQRTERGDSAVYLCASSPPGGNTGELFFGEGSRLTVL.

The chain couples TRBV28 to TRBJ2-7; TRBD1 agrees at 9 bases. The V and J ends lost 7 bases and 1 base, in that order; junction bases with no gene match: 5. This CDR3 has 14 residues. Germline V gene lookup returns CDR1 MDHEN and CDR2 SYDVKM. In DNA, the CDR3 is TGTGCCAGCACTCCTGGACAGGGGTCCTACGAGCAGTACTTC. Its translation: CASTPGQGSYEQYF. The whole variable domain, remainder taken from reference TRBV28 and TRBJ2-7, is DVKVTQSSRYLVKRTGEKVFLECVQDMDHENMFWYRQDPGLGLRLIYFSYDVKMKEKGDIPEGYSVSREKKERFSLILESASTNQTSMYLCASTPGQGSYEQYFGPGTRLTVT.

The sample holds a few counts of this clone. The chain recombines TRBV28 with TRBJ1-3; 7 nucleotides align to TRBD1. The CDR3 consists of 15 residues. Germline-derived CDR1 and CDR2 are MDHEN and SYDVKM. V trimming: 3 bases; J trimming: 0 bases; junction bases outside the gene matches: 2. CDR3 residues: CASSLDRPSGNTIYF. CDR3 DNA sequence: TGTGCCAGCAGTTTGGACAGGCCCTCTGGAAACACCATATATTTT.

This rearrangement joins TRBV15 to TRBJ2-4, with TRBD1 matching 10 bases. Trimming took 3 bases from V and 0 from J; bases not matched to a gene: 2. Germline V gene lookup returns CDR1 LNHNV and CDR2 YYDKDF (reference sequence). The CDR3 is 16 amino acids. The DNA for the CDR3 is TGTGCCACCAGCAGGGGACAGGGGAAAGCCAAAAACATTCAGTACTTC. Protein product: CATSRGQGKAKNIQYF.

The chain's CDR3 is CSGRSRGKEREGLFRAQYF. The CDR3 DNA reads as TGCAGCGGCCGCTCTCGAGGGAAAGAACGGGAGGGCCTCTTTCGGGCCCAGTACTTC. The V call is TRBV29-1, the J call TRBJ2-5; 8 positions agree with TRBD2. Germline CDR1 reads SQVTM; CDR2 reads ANQGSEA. The CDR3 length is 19 residues. V was clipped by 7 bases and J by 9 bases; unmatched bases: 31.

CDR3 bases: TGTGCCAGCAGCTTGGGACTGGGGGAGCAGTACTTC. It encodes CASSLGLGEQYF. V is TRBV13 and J is TRBJ2-7; a weak D match, TRBD2 (6 bases). This CDR3 has 12 amino acids. V lost 3 bases and J 7 bases, leaving 10 bases between the germline ends. CDR1 and CDR2 (germline): PRHDT, FYEKMQ (reference sequence).

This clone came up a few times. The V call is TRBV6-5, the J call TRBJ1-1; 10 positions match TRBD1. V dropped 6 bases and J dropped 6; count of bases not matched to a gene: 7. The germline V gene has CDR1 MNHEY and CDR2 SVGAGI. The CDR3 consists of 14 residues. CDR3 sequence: CASSSGTGEAEAFF. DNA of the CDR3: TGTGCCAGCAGCTCCGGGACAGGGGAGGCTGAAGCTTTCTTT.

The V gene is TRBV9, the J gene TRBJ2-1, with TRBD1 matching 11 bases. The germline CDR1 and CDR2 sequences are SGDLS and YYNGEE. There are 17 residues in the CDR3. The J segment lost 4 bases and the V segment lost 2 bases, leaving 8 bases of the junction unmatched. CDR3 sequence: CASSVELGDRGYNEQFF. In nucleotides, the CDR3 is TGTGCCAGCAGCGTGGAGCTTGGGGACAGGGGGTACAATGAGCAGTTCTTC.

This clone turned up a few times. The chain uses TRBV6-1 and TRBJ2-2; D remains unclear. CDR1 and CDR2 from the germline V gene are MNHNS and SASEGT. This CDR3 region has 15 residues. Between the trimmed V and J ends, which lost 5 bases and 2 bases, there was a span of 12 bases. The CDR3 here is CASSPRRRNTGELFF. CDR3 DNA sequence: TGTGCCAGCAGTCCAAGACGGAGAAACACCGGGGAGCTGTTTTTT.

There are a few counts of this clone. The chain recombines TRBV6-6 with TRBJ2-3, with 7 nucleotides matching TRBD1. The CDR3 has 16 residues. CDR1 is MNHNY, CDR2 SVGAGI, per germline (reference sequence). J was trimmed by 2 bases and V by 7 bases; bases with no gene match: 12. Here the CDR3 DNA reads TGTGCCAGCACCGGGCCATTGCAGGGGGACACAGATACGCAGTATTTT. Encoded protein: CASTGPLQGDTDTQYF.

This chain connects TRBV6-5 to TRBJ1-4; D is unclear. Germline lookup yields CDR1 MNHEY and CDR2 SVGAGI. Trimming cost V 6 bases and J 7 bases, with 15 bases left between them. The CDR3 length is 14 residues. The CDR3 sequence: CASRLGVGSEKLFF. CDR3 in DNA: TGTGCCAGCAGGTTGGGAGTAGGGAGTGAAAAACTGTTTTTT.

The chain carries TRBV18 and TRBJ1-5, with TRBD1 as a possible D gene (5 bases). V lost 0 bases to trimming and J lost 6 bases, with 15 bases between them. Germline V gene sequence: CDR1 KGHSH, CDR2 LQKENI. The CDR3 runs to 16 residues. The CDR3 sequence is CASSPPMAREGQPQHF. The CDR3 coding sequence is TGTGCCAGCTCACCACCGATGGCCAGGGAAGGTCAGCCCCAGCATTTT.

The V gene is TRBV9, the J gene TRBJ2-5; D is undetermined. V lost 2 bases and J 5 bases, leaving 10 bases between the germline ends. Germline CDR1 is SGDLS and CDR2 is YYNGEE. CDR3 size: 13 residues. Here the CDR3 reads CASSVGPRETQYF. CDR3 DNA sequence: TGTGCCAGCAGCGTCGGCCCCAGGGAGACCCAGTACTTC.

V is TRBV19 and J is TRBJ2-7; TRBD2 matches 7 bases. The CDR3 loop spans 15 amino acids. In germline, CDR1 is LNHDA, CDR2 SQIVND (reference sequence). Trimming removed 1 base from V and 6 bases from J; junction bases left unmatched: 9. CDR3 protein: CASSIGRGRALEQYF. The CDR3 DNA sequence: TGTGCCAGTAGTATAGGGCGAGGGAGGGCCCTCGAGCAGTACTTC.

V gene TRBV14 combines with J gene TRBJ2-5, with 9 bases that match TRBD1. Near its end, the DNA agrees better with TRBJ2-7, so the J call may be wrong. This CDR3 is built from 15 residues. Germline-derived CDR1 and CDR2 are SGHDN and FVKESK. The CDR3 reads CASSQAGQGGIEQYF. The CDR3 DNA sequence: TGTGCCAGCAGCCAAGCGGGACAGGGTGGGATCGAGCAGTACTTC.

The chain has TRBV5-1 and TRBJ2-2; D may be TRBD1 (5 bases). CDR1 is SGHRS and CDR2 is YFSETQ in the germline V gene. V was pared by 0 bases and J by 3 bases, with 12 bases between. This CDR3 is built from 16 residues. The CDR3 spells CASSLGQFPYTGELFF. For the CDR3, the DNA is TGCGCCAGCAGCTTGGGACAGTTCCCTTACACCGGGGAGCTGTTTTTT.

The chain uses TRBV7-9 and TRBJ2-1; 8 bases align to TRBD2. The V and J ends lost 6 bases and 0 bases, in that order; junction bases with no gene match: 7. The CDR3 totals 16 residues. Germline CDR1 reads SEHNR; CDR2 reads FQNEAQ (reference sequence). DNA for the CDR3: TGTGCCAGCAGTTTCGGGGGGGCCCGCTCCTACAATGAGCAGTTCTTC. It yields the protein CASSFGGARSYNEQFF.

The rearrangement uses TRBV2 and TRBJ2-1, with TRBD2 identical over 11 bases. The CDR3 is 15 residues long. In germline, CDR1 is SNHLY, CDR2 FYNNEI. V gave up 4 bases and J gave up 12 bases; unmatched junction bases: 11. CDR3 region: CASSAVLAGVSGQFF. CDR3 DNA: TGTGCCAGCAGTGCGGTACTAGCGGGAGTATCGGGGCAGTTCTTC.

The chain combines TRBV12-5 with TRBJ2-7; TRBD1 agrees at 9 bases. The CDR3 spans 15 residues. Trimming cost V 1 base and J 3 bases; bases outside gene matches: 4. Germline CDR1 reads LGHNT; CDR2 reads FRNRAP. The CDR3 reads CASGLGQGGLYEQYF. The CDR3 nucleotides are TGTGCTAGTGGTTTGGGACAGGGGGGCCTCTACGAGCAGTACTTC.

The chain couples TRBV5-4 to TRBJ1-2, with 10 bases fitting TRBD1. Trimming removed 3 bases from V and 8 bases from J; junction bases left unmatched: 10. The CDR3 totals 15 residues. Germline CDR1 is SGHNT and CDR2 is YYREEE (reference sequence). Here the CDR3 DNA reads TGTGCCAGCAGCTCAGACAGGGGGCTGGTACTCGGCTACACCTTC. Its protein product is CASSSDRGLVLGYTF.

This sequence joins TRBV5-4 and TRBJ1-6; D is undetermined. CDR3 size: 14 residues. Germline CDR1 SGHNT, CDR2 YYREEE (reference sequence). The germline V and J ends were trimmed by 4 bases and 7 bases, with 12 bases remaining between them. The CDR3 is CASSPLVRNSPLHF. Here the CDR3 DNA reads TGTGCCAGCAGCCCCTTGGTCAGGAATTCACCCCTCCACTTT.